What follows are 23 T cell receptor beta chains derived from one specimen sequenced in a study of OX40 agonist ivuxolimab in advanced cancers. Sequenced by immunoSEQ multiplex PCR; TCRdb stores in-frame clones only, minus some. The data show about 73,000 clones, just over 85% seen once. The sample in question was CD4+ or CD8+ T cells sorted from blood, obtained in a trial of the OX40 agonist ivuxolimab. These receptors were obtained from an adult with an advanced solid tumor such as melanoma, head and neck, liver or kidney cancer.

The J gene is TRBJ2-3, the V gene TRBV19; D remains ambiguous. This CDR3 region has 14 residues. In germline, CDR1 is LNHDA, CDR2 SQIVND (reference sequence). The V and J ends lost 3 bases and 5 bases respectively, with 12 bases between them. CDR3 residues: CASSISLQIDTQYF. In DNA, the CDR3 is TGTGCCAGTAGTATCTCTCTACAGATAGATACGCAGTATTTT.

The chain has TRBV10-3 and TRBJ2-7, with a tentative D call TRBD2 (6 bases). The CDR3 covers 15 residues. The germline V and J ends were trimmed by 8 bases and 0 bases, with 17 bases remaining between them. Germline V gene lookup returns CDR1 ENHRY and CDR2 SYGVKD. The CDR3 sequence is CAISSRAGSSYEQYF. The CDR3, as DNA: TGTGCCATCTCCTCGCGGGCCGGGAGCTCCTACGAGCAGTACTTC.

V usage is TRBV19 and J usage is TRBJ2-5; D may be TRBD2 (6 bases). Germline values: CDR1 LNHDA, CDR2 SQIVND (reference sequence). The CDR3 spans 12 residues. The V end lost 7 bases, the J end lost 7 bases, and 13 bases lay between the germline ends. The CDR3 DNA reads as TGTGCCAGTAACCGGGCCGGGGGGACCCAGTACTTC. It yields the protein CASNRAGGTQYF.

Concerning this clone: The identical CDR3 is also encoded by other nucleotide sequences in the sample. The V call is TRBV27, the J call TRBJ1-5; 7 bases are a match to TRBD1. CDR1 is MNHEY, CDR2 SMNVEV, per germline (reference sequence). This CDR3 contains 17 residues. V dropped 0 bases and J dropped 2; count of bases not matched to a gene: 7. The CDR3 region is CASSLSPPTGGNQPQHF. The CDR3 nucleotides read TGTGCCAGCAGTTTATCGCCCCCAACAGGGGGCAATCAGCCCCAGCATTTT.

This clone occurred a few times. The genes are TRBV7-9 and TRBJ2-5; TRBD1 aligns across 11 bases. CDR1 and CDR2 from the germline V gene are SEHNR and FQNEAQ (reference sequence). The CDR3 spans 14 residues. Trimming took 4 bases from V and 4 from J; bases not matched to a gene: 2. The CDR3 nucleotides are TGTGCCAGCAGCTCGGACAGGGGGCGAGAGACCCAGTACTTC. Amino acid sequence: CASSSDRGRETQYF.

The genes are TRBV25-1 and TRBJ2-2; the D gene is possibly TRBD1 (6 bases). This CDR3 spans 12 amino acids. Germline V gene sequence: CDR1 MGHDK, CDR2 SYGVNS. CDR3 sequence: CAGGRDTGELFF. The CDR3 nucleotides are TGTGCTGGGGGCAGAGACACCGGGGAGCTGTTTTTT. The variable domain in full, with the rest retrieved from reference TRBV25-1 and TRBJ2-2, is EADIYQTPRYLVIGTGKKITLECSQTMGHDKMYWYQQDPGMELHLIHYSYGVNSTEKGDLSSESTVSRIRTEHFPLTLESARPSHTSQYLCAGGRDTGELFFGEGSRLTVL.

The chain couples TRBV11-2 to TRBJ2-7; 7 bases align to TRBD2. V gave up 0 bases and J gave up 7 bases; unmatched junction bases: 6. Germline lookup yields CDR1 SGHAT and CDR2 FQNNGV. The CDR3 has 14 amino acids. The CDR3 coding sequence is TGTGCCAGCAGCTTAGAGTCGGGAGGAGGAGAGCAGTACTTC. Its protein is CASSLESGGGEQYF.

This chain links TRBV29-1 with TRBJ1-2; D is uncertain. Trimming took off 4 bases at V and 4 bases at J, with 16 bases between the two ends. CDR1 SQVTM and CDR2 ANQGSEA come from the germline V gene. This CDR3 has 14 residues. In nucleotides, the CDR3 is TGCAGCGTTGCTGGGCAGTACAACCCCTATGGCTACACCTTC. Encoded protein: CSVAGQYNPYGYTF.

The chain recombines TRBV18 with TRBJ2-1; 11 bases match TRBD2. The V gene's germline CDR1 is KGHSH and CDR2 LQKENI. V lost 3 bases, J lost 5 bases, and 3 bases stayed unmatched. This CDR3 is 15 amino acids long. The CDR3 loop is CASSPSLAGDNEQFF. Written as DNA, the CDR3 is TGTGCCAGCTCACCGTCACTAGCGGGAGACAATGAGCAGTTCTTC.

This clone was found a few times. The chain combines TRBV18 with TRBJ2-1, with a tentative D call TRBD2 (7 bases). CDR1 is KGHSH, CDR2 LQKENI, per germline. V was trimmed by 3 bases and J by 7 bases, leaving 22 bases between them. The CDR3 loop spans 17 amino acids. The CDR3 sequence is CASSPPTMGGRSNEQFF. The CDR3 bases are TGTGCCAGCTCACCCCCGACAATGGGGGGGCGAAGTAATGAGCAGTTCTTC.

The chain employs TRBV7-9 and TRBJ1-2; 7 bases fit TRBD1. CDR3 length equals 14 residues. Per germline, CDR1 SEHNR and CDR2 FQNEAQ (reference sequence). V trimming: 2 bases; J trimming: 9 bases; junction bases outside the gene matches: 9. The CDR3, as DNA: TGTGCCAGCAGCTTAAATTTGATGGGACAGAGCTACACCTTC. Protein product: CASSLNLMGQSYTF.

V gene TRBV9 combines with J gene TRBJ2-7; 12 bases align to TRBD2. Germline V gene lookup returns CDR1 SGDLS and CDR2 YYNGEE. The CDR3 spans 14 residues. The junction had 4 bases not matched to a gene; V was cut back by 3 bases and J by 6 bases. The CDR3 bases are TGTGCCAGCAGCGCACTGACTAGCGGGAGCGAGCAGTACTTC. This codes for CASSALTSGSEQYF.

The count of this clone is one. The V gene is TRBV5-6, the J gene TRBJ1-6; D is ambiguous. Germline V gene lookup returns CDR1 SGHDT and CDR2 YYEEEE. V gave up 4 bases and J gave up 10 bases, with 15 bases separating them. The CDR3 length is 14 residues. The CDR3: CASSPPPSGSPLHF. In nucleotides, the CDR3 is TGTGCCAGCAGCCCGCCCCCCAGTGGATCACCCCTCCACTTT.

This clone appeared a few times. The chain uses TRBV7-3 and TRBJ1-6; TRBD1 matches at 12 bases. This CDR3 has 16 amino acids. V lost 3 bases and J lost 9; bases outside the gene matches: 6. Looked up from germline, CDR1 is SGHTA and CDR2 is FQGTGA. CDR3 in DNA: TGTGCCAGCAGCTTGGGACAGGGGGCGGAAAGTTCACCCCTCCACTTT. This encodes CASSLGQGAESSPLHF.

Many counts were recorded for this clone. CDR3 residues: CASTNRGQGGYGYTF. The CDR3 DNA sequence: TGTGCCAGCACCAATCGGGGACAGGGAGGGTATGGCTACACCTTC. The J gene is TRBJ1-2, the V gene TRBV2; 9 bases line up with TRBD1. The V segment lost 7 bases and the J segment 5 bases; nucleotides outside the gene matches: 11. Germline V gene data show CDR1 as SNHLY and CDR2 as FYNNEI. There are 15 residues in the CDR3.

The chain employs TRBV7-3 and TRBJ2-1, with TRBD1 matching over 8 bases. CDR1 is SGHTA and CDR2 is FQGTGA in the germline V gene. This CDR3 is built from 15 residues. V was clipped by 2 bases and J by 8 bases; unmatched bases: 8. CDR3 bases: TGTGCCAGCAGCTTAGGGGCGGACAGGGCGGATGAGCAGTTCTTC. Protein product: CASSLGADRADEQFF.

The chain carries TRBV28 and TRBJ1-5; D perhaps matches TRBD1 (6 bases). Per germline, CDR1 MDHEN and CDR2 SYDVKM. V was pared by 7 bases and J by 0 bases, with 16 bases between. The length of the CDR3 is 16 residues. The CDR3 spells CASNLQGLFSNQPQHF. In nucleotides, the CDR3 is TGTGCCAGCAACCTACAGGGCCTATTTAGCAATCAGCCCCAGCATTTT. The variable domain in full, completed from reference TRBV28 and TRBJ1-5, reads DVKVTQSSRYLVKRTGEKVFLECVQDMDHENMFWYRQDPGLGLRLIYFSYDVKMKEKGDIPEGYSVSREKKERFSLILESASTNQTSMYLCASNLQGLFSNQPQHFGDGTRLSIL.

The chain employs TRBV7-9 and TRBJ2-5; 8 positions agree with TRBD2. In germline, CDR1 is SEHNR, CDR2 FQNEAQ (reference sequence). The CDR3 runs 15 residues. V was clipped by 2 bases and J by 4 bases; unmatched bases: 6. Here the CDR3 DNA reads TGTGCCAGCAGCTTAATGGGTAGCGGGACAGAGACCCAGTACTTC. Encoded protein: CASSLMGSGTETQYF.

This chain uses TRBV5-1 with TRBJ2-7; no definite D call. Per the germline V gene, CDR1 is SGHRS and CDR2 is YFSETQ. Trimming took 0 bases from V and 0 from J, leaving 4 bases between them. The CDR3 is made up of 13 amino acids. This chain's CDR3 is CASSLASSYEQYF. The CDR3 coding sequence is TGCGCCAGCAGCTTGGCCAGCTCCTACGAGCAGTACTTC.

The rearrangement uses TRBV10-3 and TRBJ2-1; no definite D call. V was pared by 7 bases and J by 13 bases, with 20 bases between. This CDR3 is built from 13 residues. Germline assignment: CDR1 ENHRY and CDR2 SYGVKD. The CDR3 reads CAIKDGERIPQFF. The CDR3 region has the DNA TGTGCCATCAAGGATGGAGAACGGATCCCCCAGTTCTTC.

This clone was seen a few times. The chain recombines TRBV9 with TRBJ2-5; 9 nucleotides line up with TRBD2. The CDR3 length is 17 residues. Germline CDR1 SGDLS, CDR2 YYNGEE. V lost 0 bases and J lost 5; bases outside the gene matches: 11. The DNA for the CDR3 is TGTGCCAGCAGCGTAGAACTAGCGGGCCCCCAGAGGGAGACCCAGTACTTC. Its protein product is CASSVELAGPQRETQYF.

This clone was detected only once. V gene TRBV19 combines with J gene TRBJ2-1, with TRBD1 matching over 7 bases. The CDR3 contains 14 residues. The J segment lost 8 bases and the V segment lost 8 bases, leaving 12 bases of the junction unmatched. The germline CDR1 and CDR2 sequences are LNHDA and SQIVND (reference sequence). CDR3 DNA: TGTGCCAGTCGCCCTCTCACAGGGACAGATGAGCAGTTCTTC. The encoded protein is CASRPLTGTDEQFF.

Only a few counts were recorded for this clone. V and J are TRBV6-1 and TRBJ1-5; D remains unclear. The CDR3 is 15 residues long. Germline V gene sequence: CDR1 MNHNS, CDR2 SASEGT. The V end lost 1 base, the J end lost 2 bases, and 9 bases lay between the germline ends. The CDR3 region is CASSEVGVGNQPQHF. In nucleotides, the CDR3 is TGTGCCAGCAGTGAAGTCGGGGTGGGCAATCAGCCCCAGCATTTT.